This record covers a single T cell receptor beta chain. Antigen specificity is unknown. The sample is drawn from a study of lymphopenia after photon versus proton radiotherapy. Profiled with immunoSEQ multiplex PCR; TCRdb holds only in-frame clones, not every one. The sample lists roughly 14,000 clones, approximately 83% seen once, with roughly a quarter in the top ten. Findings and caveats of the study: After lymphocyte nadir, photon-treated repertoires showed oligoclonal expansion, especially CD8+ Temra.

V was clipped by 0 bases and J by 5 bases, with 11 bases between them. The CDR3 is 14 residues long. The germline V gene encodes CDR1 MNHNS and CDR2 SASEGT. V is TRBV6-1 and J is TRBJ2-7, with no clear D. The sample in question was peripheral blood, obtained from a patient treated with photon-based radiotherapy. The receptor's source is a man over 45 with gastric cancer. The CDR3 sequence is CASSEAGPPHEQYV. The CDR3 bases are TGTGCCAGCAGTGAAGCCGGACCCCCCCACGAGCAGTACGTC.